The 29 T cell receptor beta chains reported below all come from one sample, sequenced in a study of blood T cell repertoires in COVID-19. Some clones are missing from TCRdb's copy, which holds only in-frame ones; the method was immunoSEQ multiplex PCR. The repertoire includes about 84,000 clones, 75% to 85% of them detected once, and about 29% sits in the top ten. The sample was peripheral blood. Receptors originate from a woman older than 75 with acute or convalescent COVID-19.

There are a few counts of this clone. V usage is TRBV7-2 and J usage is TRBJ2-3; 10 bases line up with TRBD2. The CDR3 loop spans 16 amino acids. V was pared by 0 bases and J by 4 bases, with 4 bases of the junction left unmatched. Germline values: CDR1 SGHTA, CDR2 FQGNSA. Here the CDR3 reads CASSLARTSGADTQYF. The CDR3 DNA is TGTGCCAGCAGCTTAGCCCGGACTAGCGGAGCAGATACGCAGTATTTT.

The chain carries TRBV18 and TRBJ2-2; TRBD1 matches at 8 bases. Germline loops: CDR1 KGHSH, CDR2 LQKENI. The CDR3 totals 16 residues. V lost 5 bases, J lost 4 bases, and 9 bases stayed unmatched. CDR3 nucleotide sequence: TGTGCCAGCTCAGACCGGGACAGGCGGACCACCGGGGAGCTGTTTTTT. Encoded protein: CASSDRDRRTTGELFF.

The chain joins TRBV5-4 to TRBJ2-7; 9 bases align to TRBD1. The ends lost 4 bases at V and 2 bases at J; junction bases unmatched: 1. This CDR3 contains 13 residues. Germline CDR1 and CDR2: SGHNT and YYREEE (reference sequence). CDR3 in amino acids: CASSRQGAYEQYF. CDR3 DNA: TGTGCCAGCAGCCGACAGGGGGCCTACGAGCAGTACTTC.

This clone was seen once. This chain connects TRBV7-9 to TRBJ2-7, with a tentative D call TRBD2 (5 bases). Germline V lookup: CDR1 SEHNR, CDR2 FQNEAQ (reference sequence). The CDR3 covers 14 residues. V lost 2 bases to trimming and J lost 0 bases, with 8 bases between them. The CDR3 nucleotides read TGTGCCAGCAGCTTATGGACTTCCTCCTACGAGCAGTACTTC. Its protein is CASSLWTSSYEQYF.

In DNA form, the CDR3 reads TGTGCCAGCAGCGACAGTTCCACCGGGGAGCTGTTTTTT. Translated: CASSDSSTGELFF. The rearrangement uses TRBV12-3 or TRBV12-4 and TRBJ2-2; D is perhaps TRBD1 (5 bases). The CDR3 totals 13 residues. Trimming cost V 6 bases and J 4 bases, with 9 bases left between them.

The chain employs TRBV2 and TRBJ1-2; 12 bases agree with TRBD1. With 7 bases clipped from V and 7 bases from J, the junction kept 7 bases outside the gene matches. CDR3 length equals 14 residues. Germline CDR1 is SNHLY and CDR2 is FYNNEI. CDR3 DNA sequence: TGTGCCAGCACTGGGACAGGGGGCGCGGTTGGCTACACCTTC. This translates into CASTGTGGAVGYTF.

This clone was found a few times. This chain uses TRBV5-1 with TRBJ2-6, with D maybe TRBD2 (5 bases). With 0 bases removed from V and 0 bases from J, the gap between germline ends came to 7 bases. Germline V lookup: CDR1 SGHRS, CDR2 YFSETQ. The CDR3 extends over 16 amino acids. The DNA for the CDR3 is TGCGCCAGCAGCTTGGGAGGGCACTCTGGGGCCAACGTCCTGACTTTC. Protein: CASSLGGHSGANVLTF.

The CDR3 protein is CASSLDRDEQYF. The CDR3 DNA reads TGTGCCAGCAGCTTGGACAGGGACGAGCAGTACTTC. The V gene is TRBV7-6, the J gene TRBJ2-7, with 8 bases identical to TRBD1. The CDR3 runs to 12 residues. Germline CDR1 reads SGHVS; CDR2 reads FNYEAQ. V dropped 3 bases and J dropped 5; count of bases not matched to a gene: 0.

This chain connects TRBV5-4 to TRBJ2-4; D possibly corresponds to TRBD2 (5 bases). CDR3 length: 16 residues. Looked up from germline, CDR1 is SGHNT and CDR2 is YYREEE (reference sequence). Trimming shortened V by 4 bases and J by 0 bases, and 14 bases separated the two germline ends. In DNA, the CDR3 is TGTGCCAGCAGCCCCAAGGAGGCACTAGCCAAAAACATTCAGTACTTC. This translates into CASSPKEALAKNIQYF.

CDR3 DNA: TGTGCCAGCAGTTCGCTTGACAGGGGCCGAAACACTGAAGCTTTCTTT. It is translated as CASSSLDRGRNTEAFF. The J gene is TRBJ1-1, the V gene TRBV27, with 8 nucleotides matching TRBD1. Germline CDR1 is MNHEY and CDR2 is SMNVEV (reference sequence). With V trimmed by 4 bases and J by 2 bases, 9 bases remained unmatched. The CDR3 extends over 16 amino acids.

This sequence joins TRBV10-3 and TRBJ1-1, with D perhaps matching TRBD1 (5 bases). The CDR3 runs 13 residues. Germline-derived CDR1 and CDR2 are ENHRY and SYGVKD. V lost 11 bases, J lost 1 base, and 14 bases lay in between. CDR3 amino acids: CAAKQVPNTEAFF. The CDR3 coding sequence is TGTGCCGCCAAACAGGTCCCGAACACTGAAGCTTTCTTT.

The genes are TRBV4-3 and TRBJ2-2; 9 nucleotides agree with TRBD2. The CDR3 has 16 residues. V was pared by 0 bases and J by 8 bases, with 7 bases of the junction left unmatched. From germline, CDR1 is LGHNA and CDR2 YSLEER. CDR3: CASSQDPSGNSGELFF. In DNA, the CDR3 is TGCGCCAGCAGCCAAGATCCTAGCGGGAATTCGGGGGAGCTGTTTTTT.

This clone showed up just once. The chain employs TRBV18 and TRBJ1-1; D uncertain. Germline lookup yields CDR1 KGHSH and CDR2 LQKENI. Trimming left V 6 bases short and J 1 base short, with 9 bases between. The CDR3 is made up of 13 amino acids. The CDR3 loop reads CASSPAGNTEAFF. As DNA, the CDR3 is TGTGCCAGCTCCCCAGCAGGGAACACTGAAGCTTTCTTT. The whole variable domain, remainder taken from reference TRBV18 and TRBJ1-1, is NAGVMQNPRHLVRRRGQEARLRCSPMKGHSHVYWYRQLPEEGLKFMVYLQKENIIDESGMPKERFSAEFPKEGPSILRIQQVVRGDSAAYFCASSPAGNTEAFFGQGTRLTVV.

The rearrangement links TRBV7-2 to TRBJ2-7, with D possibly TRBD2 on 5 matching bases. Trimming took off 3 bases at V and 4 bases at J, with 16 bases between the two ends. CDR3 length: 15 residues. CDR1 SGHTA and CDR2 FQGNSA come from the germline V gene. The CDR3 region is CASSFPGLTGYEQYF. The CDR3 DNA reads TGTGCCAGCAGCTTCCCGGGCTTAACGGGGTACGAGCAGTACTTC.

This CDR3 reads CASSGNQETQYF. DNA of the CDR3: TGTGCCAGCAGCGGGAACCAAGAGACCCAGTACTTC. V gene TRBV25-1 combines with J gene TRBJ2-5; TRBD2 might be the D (5 bases). Germline-derived CDR1 and CDR2 are MGHDK and SYGVNS. The CDR3 has 12 amino acids. Trimming cost V 6 bases and J 0 bases, with 5 bases left between them. Full variable domain (outside the CDR3, taken from reference TRBV25-1 and TRBJ2-5): EADIYQTPRYLVIGTGKKITLECSQTMGHDKMYWYQQDPGMELHLIHYSYGVNSTEKGDLSSESTVSRIRTEHFPLTLESARPSHTSQYLCASSGNQETQYFGPGTRLLVL.

The chain employs TRBV7-2 and TRBJ2-1; 10 bases are a match to TRBD2. This CDR3 is built from 15 residues. After removal of 4 bases from V and 3 bases from J, the junction contained 3 bases not matched to a gene. Germline V gene lookup returns CDR1 SGHTA and CDR2 FQGNSA. CDR3 loop: CASSSSGRDYNEQFF. For the CDR3, the DNA is TGTGCCAGCAGCTCTAGCGGGAGAGACTACAATGAGCAGTTCTTC.

In DNA form, the CDR3 reads TGTGCCAGCAGCGTAAGTTCTAGTGGCTACACCTTC. Amino acids: CASSVSSSGYTF. J is TRBJ1-2 and V is TRBV9; D gene ambiguous. Germline V gene data show CDR1 as SGDLS and CDR2 as YYNGEE. The CDR3 totals 12 residues. Trimming left V 1 base short and J 7 bases short, with 8 bases between.

The chain couples TRBV5-3 to TRBJ2-2, with TRBD2 as a possible D gene (5 bases). TRBV5-3 is sorted into the ORF group, with uncertain function. The CDR3 is 14 residues long. With 4 bases removed from V and 6 bases from J, the gap between germline ends came to 13 bases. CDR3 coding DNA: TGTGCCAGAAGCGCGGGCGGACGAGCCGGGGAGCTGTTTTTT. Its protein product is CARSAGGRAGELFF.

V is TRBV2 and J is TRBJ1-2, with 7 nucleotides matching TRBD1. This CDR3 comprises 15 residues. Per the germline V gene, CDR1 is SNHLY and CDR2 is FYNNEI. With 5 bases clipped from V and 4 bases from J, the junction kept 10 bases outside the gene matches. In DNA form, the CDR3 reads TGTGCCAGCAGTCCTGGGACAGATGTGGGCTATGGCTACACCTTC. Translated: CASSPGTDVGYGYTF. Complete variable domain (other parts from reference TRBV2 and TRBJ1-2): EPEVTQTPSHQVTQMGQEVILRCVPISNHLYFYWYRQILGQKVEFLVSFYNNEISEKSEIFDDQFSVERPDGSNFTLKIRSTKLEDSAMYFCASSPGTDVGYGYTFGSGTRLTVV.

The chain is built from TRBV4-1 and TRBJ2-1, with D possibly matching TRBD2 (6 bases). The CDR3 loop spans 16 amino acids. The V end lost 0 bases, the J end lost 0 bases, and 9 bases lay between the germline ends. Germline loops: CDR1 MGHRA, CDR2 YSYEKL. The CDR3 sequence: CASSQDHSGSYNEQFF. CDR3 nucleotide sequence: TGCGCCAGCAGCCAAGATCATAGCGGCTCCTACAATGAGCAGTTCTTC.

This clone was picked up a small number of times. The chain carries TRBV5-1 and TRBJ2-3; TRBD2 agrees at 11 bases. Germline-derived CDR1 and CDR2 are SGHRS and YFSETQ. The CDR3 spans 15 residues. V shed 6 bases, J shed 0 bases, and the junction held 3 bases outside the gene matches. The CDR3 here is CASKTSGSSTDTQYF. The CDR3 DNA follows: TGCGCCAGCAAAACTAGCGGGAGCAGCACAGATACGCAGTATTTT.

This chain uses TRBV4-1 with TRBJ2-3; the D is unclear. The germline gives CDR1 MGHRA, CDR2 YSYEKL. CDR3 size: 16 residues. Trimming cost V 0 bases and J 2 bases, with 12 bases left between them. CDR3: CASSQDTARFTDTQYF. The DNA for the CDR3 is TGCGCCAGCAGCCAAGATACAGCAAGATTCACAGATACGCAGTATTTT.

The chain combines TRBV21-1 with TRBJ2-2; TRBD2 is the table's D call, not checked against the DNA. TRBV21-1 is flagged as a pseudogene. The CDR3 covers 17 residues. The CDR3 region has the DNA TGTGCCAGCAACCTGACTAGCGGGAGGGCCTCGGGCGGGGAGCTGTTTTTT. Residues: CASNLTSGRASGGELFF.

This chain links TRBV3-1 (or the pseudogene TRBV3-2) with TRBJ1-2, with TRBD1 as a possible D gene (5 bases). Germline V gene sequence: CDR1 LGHDT, CDR2 YNNKEL (reference sequence). V lost 2 bases and J lost 8, with 15 bases in between. This CDR3 has 14 amino acids. This chain's CDR3 is CASSQLQVAEGYTF. CDR3 bases: TGTGCCAGCAGCCAACTACAGGTCGCGGAGGGCTACACCTTC.

The CDR3 DNA reads as TGTGCCAGCAGCCCGACAGGGGCCCTCACTGAAGCTTTCTTT. Translating gives CASSPTGALTEAFF. This sequence joins TRBV3-1 (or the pseudogene TRBV3-2) and TRBJ1-1, with 8 bases that match TRBD1. This CDR3 is built from 14 residues. V was pared by 4 bases and J by 4 bases, with 5 bases of the junction left unmatched. Germline V lookup: CDR1 LGHDT, CDR2 YNNKEL (reference sequence).

This chain links TRBV5-1 with TRBJ2-7; 7 nucleotides line up with TRBD1. This CDR3 region has 21 residues. CDR1 SGHRS and CDR2 YFSETQ come from the germline V gene. V lost 0 bases to trimming and J lost 0 bases; unmatched junction nucleotides: 21. The DNA for the CDR3 is TGCGCCAGCAGCTTGGCGCGCGACAGGGAATCCATAAACCTTGGCTCCTACGAGCAGTACTTC. Translation gives CASSLARDRESINLGSYEQYF.

This chain connects TRBV7-2 to TRBJ2-5, with D perhaps matching TRBD2 (5 bases). From germline, CDR1 is SGHTA and CDR2 FQGNSA. The length of the CDR3 is 15 residues. Trimming removed 1 base at V and 5 bases at J, with 14 bases between. The CDR3 sequence: CASSLVATPGETQYF. The CDR3 coding sequence is TGTGCCAGCAGCTTAGTGGCTACCCCGGGGGAGACCCAGTACTTC. The full variable domain, in which reference TRBV7-2 and TRBJ2-5 provide the parts outside the CDR3, is GAGVSQSPSNKVTEKGKDVELRCDPISGHTALYWYRQSLGQGLEFLIYFQGNSAPDKSGLPSDRFSAERTGGSVSTLTIQRTQQEDSAVYLCASSLVATPGETQYFGPGTRLLVL.

This clone occurred a few times. The V call is TRBV4-1, the J call TRBJ1-2; D uncertain. Germline CDR1 reads MGHRA; CDR2 reads YSYEKL. The V gene lost 0 bases and the J gene lost 2 bases, with 10 bases spanning the gap. The CDR3 contains 15 residues. The CDR3 coding sequence is TGCGCCAGCAGCCAAGATACAGCTCAGAACTATGGCTACACCTTC. Its protein is CASSQDTAQNYGYTF.

The gene calls are TRBV5-1 and TRBJ2-1; TRBD1 is a possible D gene (8 bases). CDR1 and CDR2 from the germline V gene are SGHRS and YFSETQ. The CDR3 loop spans 14 amino acids. Trimming stripped 0 bases from V and 6 bases from J, with 10 bases between. The CDR3 coding sequence is TGCGCCAGCAGCTTGGACAGGGGGGGCAATGAGCAGTTCTTC. It codes for CASSLDRGGNEQFF.